These 13 T cell receptor beta chains came from one sample sequenced in a study of shared clonotypes between healthy human individuals. Sequencing used immunoSEQ multiplex PCR; TCRdb keeps in-frame clones, though not all of them. The data show about 980,000 clones, with 60% to 85% seen just once and about 1.5% held by the top ten. Specimen: memory CD4+ T cells sorted from blood. Subset specified: CD45RA-negative fraction. The receptors shown here come from a man between 18 and 35 years old in good health.

The rearrangement joins TRBV28 to TRBJ2-7; D unclear. This CDR3 has 13 amino acids. Germline V gene sequence: CDR1 MDHEN, CDR2 SYDVKM. Trimming left V 4 bases short and J 7 bases short, with 14 bases between. The CDR3, as DNA: TGTGCCAGCAGTTCAGGCAGGAGCTTGGAGCAGTACTTC. The encoded protein is CASSSGRSLEQYF.

The chain joins TRBV19 to TRBJ1-6, with 7 positions matching TRBD1. CDR3 length: 15 amino acids. Unmatched junction bases numbered 9, after V lost 5 bases and J lost 8 bases. Germline loops: CDR1 LNHDA, CDR2 SQIVND (reference sequence). The CDR3 sequence: CASSLTDRDDSPLHF. CDR3 coding DNA: TGTGCCAGTAGTCTGACTGACAGGGACGATTCACCCCTCCACTTT.

This chain joins TRBV28 and TRBJ1-2, with D unclear. The CDR3 is made up of 14 amino acids. Germline V gives CDR1 MDHEN, CDR2 SYDVKM. Trimming cost V 3 bases and J 0 bases, with 8 bases left between them. In DNA, the CDR3 is TGTGCCAGCAGTTTCCTAAGAGCTAACTATGGCTACACCTTC. Amino acids: CASSFLRANYGYTF.

Comments on this clone: Other DNA sequences in this sample translate to the same CDR3. The rearrangement uses TRBV29-1 and TRBJ1-2, with TRBD1 identical over 7 bases. Germline loops: CDR1 SQVTM, CDR2 ANQGSEA. V gave up 4 bases and J gave up 4 bases; unmatched junction bases: 0. This CDR3 region has 11 residues. CDR3 loop: CSVGQGYGYTF. CDR3 in DNA: TGCAGCGTTGGACAGGGCTATGGCTACACCTTC.

The chain carries TRBV14 and TRBJ2-5, with a tentative D call TRBD2 (5 bases). V was trimmed by 8 bases and J by 5 bases, leaving 12 bases between them. Per germline, CDR1 SGHDN and CDR2 FVKESK. This CDR3 has 12 residues. CDR3 residues: CASGPRGETQYF. CDR3 DNA sequence: TGTGCCAGCGGGCCACGCGGGGAGACCCAGTACTTC. Full variable domain (outside the CDR3, taken from reference TRBV14 and TRBJ2-5): EAGVTQFPSHSVIEKGQTVTLRCDPISGHDNLYWYRRVMGKEIKFLLHFVKESKQDESGMPNNRFLAERTGGTYSTLKVQPAELEDSGVYFCASGPRGETQYFGPGTRLLVL.

The V gene is TRBV6-6, the J gene TRBJ2-7; the match to TRBD2 covers 9 bases. Germline V gene lookup returns CDR1 MNHNY and CDR2 SVGAGI (reference sequence). The CDR3 is 15 residues long. V lost 5 bases, J lost 5 bases, and 10 bases stayed unmatched. Here the CDR3 reads CASSPLAGGLNEQYF. Here the CDR3 DNA reads TGTGCCAGCAGTCCCTTGGCGGGAGGGCTGAACGAGCAGTACTTC.

V gene TRBV18 combines with J gene TRBJ1-3, with 9 bases identical to TRBD1. This CDR3 contains 17 residues. CDR1 is KGHSH, CDR2 LQKENI, per germline. J lost 4 bases, V lost 3 bases, and 10 bases had no gene match. The CDR3 DNA follows: TGTGCCAGCTCACCGCCTTACAGGGGGCAAGGAGGAAACACCATATATTTT. Translation: CASSPPYRGQGGNTIYF. Full variable domain (missing parts from reference TRBV18 and TRBJ1-3): NAGVMQNPRHLVRRRGQEARLRCSPMKGHSHVYWYRQLPEEGLKFMVYLQKENIIDESGMPKERFSAEFPKEGPSILRIQQVVRGDSAAYFCASSPPYRGQGGNTIYFGEGSWLTVV.

This chain connects TRBV9 to TRBJ2-1; the match to TRBD2 covers 15 bases. The CDR3 covers 18 residues. Germline V gives CDR1 SGDLS, CDR2 YYNGEE. V shed 4 bases, J shed 4 bases, and the junction held 9 bases outside the gene matches. CDR3 residues: CASSKTGTSGGKYNEQFF. Here the CDR3 DNA reads TGTGCCAGCAGCAAGACCGGGACTAGCGGGGGGAAGTACAATGAGCAGTTCTTC.

The chain combines TRBV2 with TRBJ1-1; D gene unclear. Trimming took 10 bases from V and 0 from J, leaving 12 bases between them. The CDR3 runs 13 residues. Germline lookup yields CDR1 SNHLY and CDR2 FYNNEI. CDR3 nucleotide sequence: TGTGCCAAGGCGCGATCCATGAACACTGAAGCTTTCTTT. It is translated as CAKARSMNTEAFF.

The V call is TRBV15, the J call TRBJ2-7, with 7 positions matching TRBD2. CDR3 length: 15 amino acids. Germline CDR1 and CDR2: LNHNV and YYDKDF (reference sequence). V was pared by 1 base and J by 5 bases, with 8 bases of the junction left unmatched. CDR3 nucleotide sequence: TGTGCCACCAGCAGAGTGGGGGGGATGAAGAACGAGCAGTACTTC. The encoded protein is CATSRVGGMKNEQYF. Using reference TRBV15 and TRBJ2-7 for the parts outside the CDR3, the full variable domain is DAMVIQNPRYQVTQFGKPVTLSCSQTLNHNVMYWYQQKSSQAPKLLFHYYDKDFNNEADTPDNFQSRRPNTSFCFLDIRSPGLGDTAMYLCATSRVGGMKNEQYFGPGTRLTVT.

CDR3 sequence: CASKEGNQPQHF. The CDR3 DNA sequence: TGTGCCAGCAAGGAGGGAAATCAGCCCCAGCATTTT. This chain links TRBV2 with TRBJ1-5; D remains ambiguous. The ends were cut back, 7 bases at V and 4 bases at J, with 8 bases in the middle. Germline lookup yields CDR1 SNHLY and CDR2 FYNNEI. The CDR3 extends over 12 amino acids.

This clone has only a few counts. CDR3 loop: CAIGAKQGFNEKLFF. The CDR3 coding sequence is TGTGCCATCGGTGCCAAACAGGGATTTAATGAAAAACTGTTTTTT. This chain joins TRBV10-3 and TRBJ1-4, with a tentative D call TRBD1 (6 bases). CDR1 is ENHRY and CDR2 is SYGVKD in the germline V gene. V was shortened by 8 bases and J by 4 bases, with 17 bases between the two germline ends. The CDR3 sequence is 15 residues long.

This chain connects TRBV29-1 to TRBJ1-3; D unresolved. Deletions cut 5 bases from V and 3 bases from J, with 14 bases between. The CDR3 runs to 14 residues. Germline lookup yields CDR1 SQVTM and CDR2 ANQGSEA. The CDR3, as DNA: TGCAGCGTTCGTCCAGAAATTAGTGGAAACACCATATATTTT. Protein: CSVRPEISGNTIYF.